The rows below give T cell receptor beta chains drawn from one sample of a study of PD-1 blockade in classical Hodgkin lymphoma. Only in-frame clones appear in the TCRdb table, and some are missing; sequencing was by immunoSEQ multiplex PCR. The repertoire has 20,000 to 25,000 clones, around 80% of them found once; the top ten carry 15% to 20%. This sample comprised peripheral blood mononuclear cells (PBMCs), obtained before the second cycle of nivolumab. These receptors all come from a human donor with classical Hodgkin lymphoma. The CDR3 runs from the conserved cysteine through the conserved F or W. D genes are given only for firm matches. Clone size appears in some rows only: once, few, many, or a class for an expanded clone.

j_call: TRBJ1-6
d_call: NA
cdr3_length: 18
v_call: TRBV29-1
clone_size: NA
cdr3_aa: CSVEPQAPYVSYNSPLHF
cdr3_nt: TGCAGCGTTGAACCCCAGGCCCCCTACGTTTCCTATAATTCACCCCTCCACTTT

j_call: TRBJ2-5
d_call: NA
cdr3_length: 13
v_call: TRBV4-2
clone_size: few
cdr3_aa: CASSQEVQETQYF
cdr3_nt: TGTGCCAGCAGCCAGGAGGTTCAAGAGACCCAGTACTTC

j_call: TRBJ2-7
d_call: NA
cdr3_length: 12
v_call: TRBV19
clone_size: medium-sized
cdr3_aa: CASSMVEGSQYF
cdr3_nt: TGTGCCAGTAGTATGGTGGAGGGGAGTCAGTACTTC

j_call: TRBJ2-1
d_call: NA
cdr3_length: 14
v_call: TRBV27
clone_size: NA
cdr3_aa: CASSILSSYNEQFF
cdr3_nt: TGTGCCAGCTCCATACTAAGCTCCTACAATGAGCAGTTCTTC

j_call: TRBJ1-1
d_call: NA
cdr3_length: 14
v_call: TRBV11-2
clone_size: NA
cdr3_aa: CASSLGTVNSEAFF
cdr3_nt: TGTGCCAGCAGCTTAGGGACGGTAAACTCTGAAGCTTTCTTT

j_call: TRBJ1-5
d_call: NA
cdr3_length: 15
v_call: TRBV19
clone_size: few
cdr3_aa: CASRGGGGSNQPQHF
cdr3_nt: TGTGCCAGTAGGGGGGGAGGGGGTAGTAATCAGCCCCAGCATTTT

j_call: TRBJ2-3
d_call: NA
cdr3_length: 14
v_call: TRBV27
clone_size: NA
cdr3_aa: CASSLLASTDTQYF
cdr3_nt: TGTGCCAGCAGTCTACTAGCAAGCACAGATACGCAGTATTTT

j_call: TRBJ2-3
d_call: NA
cdr3_length: 15
v_call: TRBV19
clone_size: NA
cdr3_aa: CASSIGAGITDTQYF
cdr3_nt: TGTGCCAGTAGTATTGGGGCAGGGATCACAGATACGCAGTATTTT

j_call: TRBJ2-1
d_call: TRBD2
cdr3_length: 14
v_call: TRBV6-1
clone_size: NA
cdr3_aa: CASRVSGRVNEQFF
cdr3_nt: TGTGCCAGCAGGGTAAGCGGGAGGGTTAATGAGCAGTTCTTC

j_call: TRBJ2-1
d_call: NA
cdr3_length: 17
v_call: TRBV14
clone_size: NA
cdr3_aa: CASSQAGGAPLVDEQFF
cdr3_nt: TGTGCCAGCAGCCAAGCCGGGGGCGCTCCCCTAGTTGATGAGCAGTTCTTC

j_call: TRBJ1-4
d_call: NA
cdr3_length: 15
v_call: TRBV28
clone_size: few
cdr3_aa: CASSQSPSFNEKLFF
cdr3_nt: TGTGCCAGCAGTCAGTCGCCGAGCTTTAATGAAAAACTGTTTTTT

j_call: TRBJ2-3
d_call: TRBD1
cdr3_length: 15
v_call: TRBV6-5
clone_size: once
cdr3_aa: CASAFRTGEMNTQYF
cdr3_nt: TGTGCCAGCGCTTTTCGGACAGGGGAAATGAATACGCAGTATTTT

j_call: TRBJ2-3
d_call: NA
cdr3_length: 12
v_call: TRBV27
clone_size: once
cdr3_aa: CANRRVVDTQYF
cdr3_nt: TGTGCCAACCGTAGGGTGGTAGATACGCAGTATTTT

j_call: TRBJ1-2
d_call: NA
cdr3_length: 13
v_call: TRBV28
clone_size: NA
cdr3_aa: CASGLDHNYGYTF
cdr3_nt: TGTGCCAGCGGGTTAGACCATAACTATGGCTACACCTTC

j_call: TRBJ2-1
d_call: NA
cdr3_length: 15
v_call: TRBV5-4
clone_size: NA
cdr3_aa: CASSLGGGSYNEQFF
cdr3_nt: TGTGCCAGCAGCTTGGGAGGAGGCTCCTACAATGAGCAGTTCTTC

j_call: TRBJ2-1
d_call: TRBD1
cdr3_length: 14
v_call: TRBV19
clone_size: NA
cdr3_aa: CASSNRGLVDEQFF
cdr3_nt: TGTGCCAGTAGTAACAGGGGCCTTGTGGATGAGCAGTTCTTC

j_call: TRBJ2-5
d_call: NA
cdr3_length: 13
v_call: TRBV7-9
clone_size: NA
cdr3_aa: CASSPTGRETQYF
cdr3_nt: TGTGCCAGCAGTCCGACAGGGAGGGAGACCCAGTACTTC

j_call: TRBJ1-4
d_call: NA
cdr3_length: 16
v_call: TRBV5-1
clone_size: NA
cdr3_aa: CASSLRPQIEDEKLFF
cdr3_nt: TGCGCCAGCAGCCTAAGACCCCAGATAGAGGATGAAAAACTGTTTTTT

j_call: TRBJ2-3
d_call: NA
cdr3_length: 13
v_call: TRBV6-5
clone_size: NA
cdr3_aa: CASSYAHTDTQYF
cdr3_nt: TGTGCCAGCAGTTACGCCCACACAGATACGCAGTATTTT

j_call: TRBJ1-1
d_call: NA
cdr3_length: 14
v_call: TRBV27
clone_size: NA
cdr3_aa: CASSQQGRGAEAFF
cdr3_nt: TGTGCCAGCAGTCAACAGGGACGAGGCGCTGAAGCTTTCTTT

j_call: TRBJ2-3
d_call: TRBD2
cdr3_length: 17
v_call: TRBV5-1
clone_size: NA
cdr3_aa: CASSPTPTSGTTDTQYF
cdr3_nt: TGCGCCAGCAGCCCGACACCCACTAGCGGGACTACAGATACGCAGTATTTT

j_call: TRBJ2-1
d_call: TRBD2
cdr3_length: 19
v_call: TRBV27
clone_size: NA
cdr3_aa: CASSPLGLAGDRDLNEQFF
cdr3_nt: TGTGCCAGCAGCCCTTTGGGACTAGCGGGAGACAGGGACCTCAATGAGCAGTTCTTC

j_call: TRBJ2-1
d_call: NA
cdr3_length: 14
v_call: TRBV28
clone_size: NA
cdr3_aa: CASYRDSSYNEQFF
cdr3_nt: TGTGCCAGCTACAGGGATAGCTCCTACAATGAGCAGTTCTTC

j_call: TRBJ1-3
d_call: NA
cdr3_length: 14
v_call: TRBV5-1
clone_size: NA
cdr3_aa: CASSLGTAGNTIYF
cdr3_nt: TGCGCCAGCAGCTTGGGGACAGCAGGAAACACCATATATTTT

j_call: TRBJ2-1
d_call: TRBD2
cdr3_length: 15
v_call: TRBV5-1
clone_size: NA
cdr3_aa: CASSAAGVPLDEQFF
cdr3_nt: TGCGCCAGCAGCGCAGCGGGAGTTCCCCTAGATGAGCAGTTCTTC

j_call: TRBJ2-7
d_call: NA
cdr3_length: 17
v_call: TRBV21-1
clone_size: NA
cdr3_aa: CASSKGQVCSGSYEQYF
cdr3_nt: TGTGCCAGCAGCAAAGGCCAAGTGTGCAGCGGGTCCTACGAGCAGTACTTC

j_call: TRBJ1-1
d_call: NA
cdr3_length: 13
v_call: TRBV6-4
clone_size: NA
cdr3_aa: CASSTGRDTEAFF
cdr3_nt: TGTGCCAGCAGTACGGGACGGGACACTGAAGCTTTCTTT

j_call: TRBJ2-3
d_call: NA
cdr3_length: 13
v_call: TRBV2
clone_size: NA
cdr3_aa: CASILRGTDTQYF
cdr3_nt: TGTGCCAGCATACTGCGCGGTACAGATACGCAGTATTTT

j_call: TRBJ2-7
d_call: NA
cdr3_length: 13
v_call: TRBV28
clone_size: NA
cdr3_aa: CASIALLGHEQYF
cdr3_nt: TGTGCCAGCATAGCCCTACTCGGCCACGAGCAGTACTTC

j_call: TRBJ2-6
d_call: NA
cdr3_length: 13
v_call: TRBV14
clone_size: NA
cdr3_aa: CASRYSGANVLTF
cdr3_nt: TGTGCCAGCAGATACTCTGGGGCCAACGTCCTGACTTTC

j_call: TRBJ2-2
d_call: NA
cdr3_length: 17
v_call: TRBV4-1
clone_size: NA
cdr3_aa: CASSMTRNPTNTGELFF
cdr3_nt: TGCGCCAGCAGCATGACTAGAAACCCTACGAACACCGGGGAGCTGTTTTTT

j_call: TRBJ1-3
d_call: NA
cdr3_length: 14
v_call: TRBV4-1
clone_size: few
cdr3_aa: CASSQGVFGNTIYF
cdr3_nt: TGCGCCAGCAGCCAAGGGGTCTTCGGAAACACCATATATTTT

j_call: TRBJ2-7
d_call: TRBD1
cdr3_length: 14
v_call: TRBV27
clone_size: NA
cdr3_aa: CASSGRDRPYEQYF
cdr3_nt: TGTGCCAGCAGTGGCCGGGACAGGCCCTACGAGCAGTACTTC

j_call: TRBJ1-3
d_call: NA
cdr3_length: 14
v_call: TRBV7-2
clone_size: NA
cdr3_aa: CASIGAPTGNTIYF
cdr3_nt: TGTGCCAGCATTGGGGCCCCGACTGGAAACACCATATATTTT

j_call: TRBJ2-1
d_call: TRBD2
cdr3_length: 14
v_call: TRBV6-1
clone_size: NA
cdr3_aa: CASRRLASYNEQFF
cdr3_nt: TGTGCCAGCAGAAGACTAGCCTCCTACAATGAGCAGTTCTTC

j_call: TRBJ2-2
d_call: NA
cdr3_length: 15
v_call: TRBV27
clone_size: NA
cdr3_aa: CASSLAQTYTGELFF
cdr3_nt: TGTGCCAGCAGTTTAGCACAGACTTACACCGGGGAGCTGTTTTTT

j_call: TRBJ1-2
d_call: NA
cdr3_length: 15
v_call: TRBV28
clone_size: NA
cdr3_aa: CASRSTGFDYNGYTF
cdr3_nt: TGTGCCAGCAGATCTACAGGATTCGACTATAATGGCTACACCTTC

j_call: TRBJ2-7
d_call: NA
cdr3_length: 16
v_call: TRBV19
clone_size: NA
cdr3_aa: CASSKRGGWAEDEQYF
cdr3_nt: TGTGCCAGTAGTAAGCGCGGCGGGTGGGCTGAGGACGAGCAGTACTTC

j_call: TRBJ1-3
d_call: NA
cdr3_length: 14
v_call: TRBV6-5
clone_size: few
cdr3_aa: CASSYYSSGNTIYF
cdr3_nt: TGTGCCAGCAGTTACTACAGCTCTGGAAACACCATATATTTT

j_call: TRBJ1-6
d_call: TRBD1
cdr3_length: 18
v_call: TRBV4-2
clone_size: NA
cdr3_aa: CASSQEGGQATYNSPLHF
cdr3_nt: TGTGCCAGCAGCCAAGAGGGAGGACAGGCCACTTATAATTCACCCCTCCACTTT

j_call: TRBJ1-1
d_call: NA
cdr3_length: 11
v_call: TRBV10-3
clone_size: once
cdr3_aa: CAISESFEAFF
cdr3_nt: TGTGCCATCAGTGAGTCGTTTGAAGCTTTCTTT